This TCR beta chain was captured in a study of blood T cell repertoires in COVID-19. Assay: immunoSEQ multiplex PCR; the TCRdb copy retains only in-frame clones and omits some. This sample has 150,000 to 200,000 clones, with around 86% found just once. V was clipped by 1 base and J by 0 bases, with 10 bases between them. CDR3 length: 15 residues. Looked up from germline, CDR1 is SGHKS and CDR2 is YYEKEE (reference sequence). Sequenced material: peripheral blood. The chain employs TRBV5-5 and TRBJ1-1, with D possibly TRBD1 on 6 matching bases. This receptor was identified in a man between 45 and 60 years old with active or convalescent COVID-19. CDR3 sequence: CASSLYQGLNTEAFF. The CDR3 nucleotides are TGTGCCAGCAGCTTGTATCAGGGGTTGAACACTGAAGCTTTCTTT. The variable domain in full, with the rest retrieved from reference TRBV5-5 and TRBJ1-1, is DAGVTQSPTHLIKTRGQQVTLRCSPISGHKSVSWYQQVLGQGPQFIFQYYEKEERGRGNFPDRFSARQFPNYSSELNVNALLLGDSALYLCASSLYQGLNTEAFFGQGTRLTVV.